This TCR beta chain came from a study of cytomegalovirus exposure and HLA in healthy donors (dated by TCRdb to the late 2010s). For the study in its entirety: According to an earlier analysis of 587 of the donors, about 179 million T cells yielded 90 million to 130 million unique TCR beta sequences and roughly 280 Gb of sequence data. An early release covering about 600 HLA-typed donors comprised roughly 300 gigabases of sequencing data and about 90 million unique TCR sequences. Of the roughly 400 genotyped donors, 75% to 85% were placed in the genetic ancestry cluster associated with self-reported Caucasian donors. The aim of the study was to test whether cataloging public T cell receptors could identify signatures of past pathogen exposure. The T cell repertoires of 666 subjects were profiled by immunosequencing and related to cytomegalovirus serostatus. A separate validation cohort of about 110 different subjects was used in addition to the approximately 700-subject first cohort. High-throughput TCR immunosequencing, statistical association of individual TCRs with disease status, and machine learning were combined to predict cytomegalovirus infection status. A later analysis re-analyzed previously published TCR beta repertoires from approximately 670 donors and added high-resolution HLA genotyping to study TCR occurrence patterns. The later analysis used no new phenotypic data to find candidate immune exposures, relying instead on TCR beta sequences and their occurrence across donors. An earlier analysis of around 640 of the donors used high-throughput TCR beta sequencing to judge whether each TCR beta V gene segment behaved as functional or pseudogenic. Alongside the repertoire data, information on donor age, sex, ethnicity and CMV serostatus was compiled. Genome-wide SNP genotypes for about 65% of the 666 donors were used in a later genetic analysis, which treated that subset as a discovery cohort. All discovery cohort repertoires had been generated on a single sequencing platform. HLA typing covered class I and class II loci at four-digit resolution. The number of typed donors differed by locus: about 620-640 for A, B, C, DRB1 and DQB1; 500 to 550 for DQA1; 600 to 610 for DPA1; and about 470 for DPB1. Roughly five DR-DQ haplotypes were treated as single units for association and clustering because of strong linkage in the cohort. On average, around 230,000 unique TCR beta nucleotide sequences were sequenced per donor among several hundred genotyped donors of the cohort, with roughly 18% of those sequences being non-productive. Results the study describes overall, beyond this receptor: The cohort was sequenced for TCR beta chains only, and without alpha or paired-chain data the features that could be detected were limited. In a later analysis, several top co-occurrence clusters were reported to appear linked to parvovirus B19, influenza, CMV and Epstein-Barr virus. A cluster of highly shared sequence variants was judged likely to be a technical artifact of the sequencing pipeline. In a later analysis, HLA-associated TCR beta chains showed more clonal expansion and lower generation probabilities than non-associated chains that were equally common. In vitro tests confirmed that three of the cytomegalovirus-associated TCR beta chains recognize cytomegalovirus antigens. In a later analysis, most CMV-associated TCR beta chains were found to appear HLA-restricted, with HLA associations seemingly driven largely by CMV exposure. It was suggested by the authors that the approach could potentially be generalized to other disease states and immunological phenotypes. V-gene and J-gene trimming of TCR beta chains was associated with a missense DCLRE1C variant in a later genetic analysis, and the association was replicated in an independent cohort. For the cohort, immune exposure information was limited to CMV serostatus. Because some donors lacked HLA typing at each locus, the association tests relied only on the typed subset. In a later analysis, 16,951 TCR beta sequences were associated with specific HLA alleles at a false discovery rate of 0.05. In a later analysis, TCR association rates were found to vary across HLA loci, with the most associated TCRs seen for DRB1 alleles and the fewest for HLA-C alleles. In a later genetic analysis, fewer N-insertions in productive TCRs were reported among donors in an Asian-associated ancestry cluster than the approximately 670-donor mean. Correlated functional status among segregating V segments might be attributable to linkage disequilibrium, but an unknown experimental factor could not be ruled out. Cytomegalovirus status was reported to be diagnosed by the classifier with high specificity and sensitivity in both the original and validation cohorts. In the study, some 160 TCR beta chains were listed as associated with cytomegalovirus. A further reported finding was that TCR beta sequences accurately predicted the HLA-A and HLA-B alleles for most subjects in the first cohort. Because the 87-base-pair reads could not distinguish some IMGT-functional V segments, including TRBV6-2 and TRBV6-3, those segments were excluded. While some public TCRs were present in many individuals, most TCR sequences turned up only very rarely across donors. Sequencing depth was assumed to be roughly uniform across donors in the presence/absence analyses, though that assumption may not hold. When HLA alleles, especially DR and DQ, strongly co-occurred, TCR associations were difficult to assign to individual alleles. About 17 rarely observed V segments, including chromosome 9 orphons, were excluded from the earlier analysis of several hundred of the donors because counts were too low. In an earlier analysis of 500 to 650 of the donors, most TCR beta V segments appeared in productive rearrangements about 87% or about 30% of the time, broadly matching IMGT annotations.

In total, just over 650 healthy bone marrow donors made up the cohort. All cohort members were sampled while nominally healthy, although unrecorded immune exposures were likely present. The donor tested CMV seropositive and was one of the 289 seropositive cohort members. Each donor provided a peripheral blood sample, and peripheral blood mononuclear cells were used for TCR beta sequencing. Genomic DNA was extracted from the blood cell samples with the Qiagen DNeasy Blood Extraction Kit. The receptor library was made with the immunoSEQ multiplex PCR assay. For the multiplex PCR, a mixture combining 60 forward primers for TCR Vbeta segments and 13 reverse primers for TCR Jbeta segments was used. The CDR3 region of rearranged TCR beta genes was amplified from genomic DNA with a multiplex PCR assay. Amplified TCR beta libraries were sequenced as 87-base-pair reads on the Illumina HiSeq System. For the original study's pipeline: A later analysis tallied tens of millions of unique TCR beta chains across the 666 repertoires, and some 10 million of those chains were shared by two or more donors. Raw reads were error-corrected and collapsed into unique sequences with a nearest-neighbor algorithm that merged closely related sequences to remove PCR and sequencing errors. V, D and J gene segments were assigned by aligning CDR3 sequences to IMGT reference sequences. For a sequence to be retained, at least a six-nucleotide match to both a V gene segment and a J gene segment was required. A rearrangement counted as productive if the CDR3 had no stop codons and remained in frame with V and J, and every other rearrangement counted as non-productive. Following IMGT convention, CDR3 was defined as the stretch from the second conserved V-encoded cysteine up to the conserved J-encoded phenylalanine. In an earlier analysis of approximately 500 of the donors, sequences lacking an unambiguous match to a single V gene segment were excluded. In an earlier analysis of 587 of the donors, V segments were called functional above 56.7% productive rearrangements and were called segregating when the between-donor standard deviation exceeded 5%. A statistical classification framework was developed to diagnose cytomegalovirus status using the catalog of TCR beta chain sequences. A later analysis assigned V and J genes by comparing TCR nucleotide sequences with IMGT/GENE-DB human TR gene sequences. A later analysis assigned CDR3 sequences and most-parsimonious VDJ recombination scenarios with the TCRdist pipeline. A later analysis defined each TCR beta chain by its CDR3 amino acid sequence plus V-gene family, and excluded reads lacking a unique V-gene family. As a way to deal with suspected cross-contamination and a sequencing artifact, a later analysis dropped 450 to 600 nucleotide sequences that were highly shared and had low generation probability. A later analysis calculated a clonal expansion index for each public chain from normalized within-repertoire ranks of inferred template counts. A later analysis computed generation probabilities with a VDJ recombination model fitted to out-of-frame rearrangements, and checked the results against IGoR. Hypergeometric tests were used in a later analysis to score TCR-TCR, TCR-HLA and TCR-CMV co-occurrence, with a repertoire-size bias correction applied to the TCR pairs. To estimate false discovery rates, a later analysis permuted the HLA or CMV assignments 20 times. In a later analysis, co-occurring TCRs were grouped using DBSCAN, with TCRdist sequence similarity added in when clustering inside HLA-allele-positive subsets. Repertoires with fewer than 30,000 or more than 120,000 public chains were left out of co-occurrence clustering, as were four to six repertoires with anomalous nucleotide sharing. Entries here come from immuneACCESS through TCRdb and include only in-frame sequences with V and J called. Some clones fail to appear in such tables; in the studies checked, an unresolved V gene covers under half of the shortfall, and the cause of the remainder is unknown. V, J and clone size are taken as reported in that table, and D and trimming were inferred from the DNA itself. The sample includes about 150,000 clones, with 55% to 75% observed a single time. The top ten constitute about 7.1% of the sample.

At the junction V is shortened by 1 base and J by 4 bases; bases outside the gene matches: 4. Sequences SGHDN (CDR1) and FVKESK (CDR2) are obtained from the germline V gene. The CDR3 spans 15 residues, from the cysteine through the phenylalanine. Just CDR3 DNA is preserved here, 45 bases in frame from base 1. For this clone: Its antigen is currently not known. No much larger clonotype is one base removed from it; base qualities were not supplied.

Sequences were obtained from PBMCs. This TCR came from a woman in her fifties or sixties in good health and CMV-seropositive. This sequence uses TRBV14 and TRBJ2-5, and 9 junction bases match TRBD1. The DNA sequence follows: TGTGCCAGCAGCCAAGTTCTGACAGGGGGAGAGACCCAGTACTTC. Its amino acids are CASSQVLTGGETQYF.